A single sample gave rise to the 23 T cell receptor beta chains below, sequenced in a study of Ad26.COV2.S vaccination and SARS-CoV-2 variants. TCRdb's table, derived via immunoSEQ multiplex PCR, lists solely in-frame clones and lacks some. The profile covers roughly 460,000 clones, with nearly 90% appearing a single time and 1.7% taken by the ten largest. Indicated treatment: 19 received Ad26.COV2.S at low or high dose, single or two shots; 5 received placebo; per-sample allocation not given. Sampling was performed 63 days after the first vaccine or placebo injection. The sample here was peripheral blood, taken in a trial of Ad26.COV2.S vaccine versus placebo. The receptors derive from a person aged 18-60 years who received the Ad26.COV2.S COVID-19 vaccine or a placebo.

The V call is TRBV19, the J call TRBJ2-4; 7 bases agree with TRBD1. V gave up 4 bases and J gave up 4 bases; unmatched junction bases: 10. CDR1 and CDR2 from the germline V gene are LNHDA and SQIVND (reference sequence). CDR3 length: 16 residues. CDR3 sequence (DNA): TGTGCCAGTAGTACCAGTGACGCGGACAGGAAAAACATTCAGTACTTC. Translation: CASSTSDADRKNIQYF.

The V call is TRBV2, the J call TRBJ1-5; D is unresolved. CDR3 length: 13 amino acids. The V gene lost 3 bases and the J gene lost 9 bases, with 12 bases spanning the gap. Germline CDR1 reads SNHLY; CDR2 reads FYNNEI. In DNA form, the CDR3 reads TGTGCCAGCAGTGAGGGCATTAACGGGCCCCAGCATTTT. Residues: CASSEGINGPQHF.

The chain uses TRBV19 and TRBJ2-6; D unclear. The germline V gene has CDR1 LNHDA and CDR2 SQIVND (reference sequence). This CDR3 is built from 15 residues. Trimming cost V 3 bases and J 0 bases, with 6 bases left between them. The CDR3 coding sequence is TGTGCCAGTAGTATGTCGCGCTCTGGGGCCAACGTCCTGACTTTC. This translates into CASSMSRSGANVLTF.

The J gene is TRBJ1-2, the V gene TRBV30; D not certain. The CDR3 loop spans 13 amino acids. V dropped 1 base and J dropped 2 bases, with 8 bases sitting between them. Per germline, CDR1 GTSNPN and CDR2 SVGIG (reference sequence). The CDR3 sequence is CAWSDGRNYGYTF. DNA of the CDR3: TGTGCCTGGAGTGACGGACGGAACTATGGCTACACCTTC.

This sequence joins TRBV10-3 and TRBJ2-5; D call uncertain. V lost 6 bases and J lost 1, with 6 bases in between. The V gene's germline CDR1 is ENHRY and CDR2 SYGVKD. The CDR3 spans 12 residues. CDR3 in DNA: TGTGCCATCAGCGGTGGCCAAGAGACCCAGTACTTC. Protein sequence: CAISGGQETQYF.

CDR3 amino acids: CASSDPGQSNNEQFF. The DNA of the CDR3 is TGTGCCAGCAGTGACCCGGGACAGTCAAACAATGAGCAGTTCTTC. The chain links TRBV2 to TRBJ2-1; 7 positions match TRBD1. V lost 3 bases and J lost 5; bases outside the gene matches: 7. The CDR3 runs 15 residues. Germline CDR1 reads SNHLY; CDR2 reads FYNNEI.

The genes are TRBV10-3 and TRBJ1-3; maybe TRBD1 (5 bases). Trimming shortened V by 6 bases and J by 5 bases, and 14 bases separated the two germline ends. The CDR3 loop spans 14 amino acids. CDR1 and CDR2 (germline): ENHRY, SYGVKD. The CDR3: CAISGTHDRNTIYF. The CDR3 DNA is TGTGCCATCAGCGGGACCCACGACCGAAACACCATATATTTT.

The chain recombines TRBV28 with TRBJ2-7; no firm D call. CDR3 length: 13 residues. V lost 2 bases and J 2 bases, leaving 7 bases between the germline ends. Germline V gene lookup returns CDR1 MDHEN and CDR2 SYDVKM. In nucleotides, the CDR3 is TGTGCCAGCAGTTTACCCCCGACCTACGAGCAGTACTTC. It encodes CASSLPPTYEQYF.

This chain connects TRBV6-5 to TRBJ2-1, with 12 nucleotides matching TRBD2. The CDR3 consists of 16 residues. Trimming took 4 bases from V and 7 from J; bases not matched to a gene: 8. The germline gives CDR1 MNHEY, CDR2 SVGAGI. The CDR3 nucleotides are TGTGCCAGCAGTTTTACGCCCGGACTAGCGGGAAATGAGCAGTTCTTC. It is translated as CASSFTPGLAGNEQFF.

This clone showed up just once. The chain couples TRBV19 to TRBJ1-5; no clear D gene. The CDR3 spans 14 residues. V lost 3 bases, J lost 3 bases, and 9 bases lay in between. The germline CDR1 and CDR2 sequences are LNHDA and SQIVND (reference sequence). The CDR3: CASSIRRDNQPQHF. The CDR3 DNA reads TGTGCCAGTAGTATCAGACGGGACAATCAGCCCCAGCATTTT.

This chain uses TRBV6-5 with TRBJ1-1; D is undetermined. Looked up from germline, CDR1 is MNHEY and CDR2 is SVGAGI. Trimming shortened V by 2 bases and J by 3 bases, and 10 bases separated the two germline ends. The CDR3 is 14 amino acids. CDR3 protein: CASSYTRLYTEAFF. Written as DNA, the CDR3 is TGTGCCAGCAGTTACACCCGACTCTACACTGAAGCTTTCTTT.

This rearrangement joins TRBV18 to TRBJ2-7; TRBD1 aligns across 8 bases. The CDR3 extends over 14 amino acids. The germline V gene has CDR1 KGHSH and CDR2 LQKENI. V lost 3 bases to trimming and J lost 0 bases; unmatched junction nucleotides: 1. CDR3 in amino acids: CASSPGQDSYEQYF. The CDR3, as DNA: TGTGCCAGCTCACCGGGACAGGACTCCTACGAGCAGTACTTC. The entire variable domain, with the rest obtained from reference TRBV18 and TRBJ2-7, is as follows: NAGVMQNPRHLVRRRGQEARLRCSPMKGHSHVYWYRQLPEEGLKFMVYLQKENIIDESGMPKERFSAEFPKEGPSILRIQQVVRGDSAAYFCASSPGQDSYEQYFGPGTRLTVT.

Only one count was recorded for this clone. V is TRBV28 and J is TRBJ2-5; D call uncertain. From germline, CDR1 is MDHEN and CDR2 SYDVKM. With 7 bases removed from V and 7 bases from J, the gap between germline ends came to 10 bases. The CDR3 runs 11 residues. The CDR3 DNA reads TGTGCCAGCACCTCAGCCGGGACCCAGTACTTC. Protein sequence: CASTSAGTQYF.

The gene calls are TRBV28 and TRBJ2-1; tentatively, D is TRBD1 or TRBD2 (6 bases each). Looked up from germline, CDR1 is MDHEN and CDR2 is SYDVKM. V was trimmed by 3 bases and J by 6 bases, leaving 18 bases between them. There are 16 residues in the CDR3. This CDR3 is CASSFPPEGDFNEQFF. CDR3 DNA sequence: TGTGCCAGCAGTTTCCCTCCCGAGGGGGACTTCAATGAGCAGTTCTTC.

This chain links TRBV10-3 with TRBJ1-2, with TRBD1 as a possible D gene (5 bases). Per the germline V gene, CDR1 is ENHRY and CDR2 is SYGVKD. Trimming took 6 bases from V and 4 from J, leaving 12 bases between them. This CDR3 comprises 13 residues. This CDR3 is CAISGDGTYGYTF. CDR3 coding DNA: TGTGCCATCAGCGGTGACGGGACCTATGGCTACACCTTC.

Turning to this clone: One junction end disagrees with the germline gene, perhaps due to a read error. The genes are TRBV30 and TRBJ1-4; D is ambiguous. The germline CDR1 and CDR2 sequences are GTSNPN and SVGIG (reference sequence). This CDR3 has 13 amino acids. The CDR3: CAWGVLTPGKLFF. CDR3 coding DNA: TGTGCCTGGGGTGTTTTGACGCCTGGAAAACTGTTTTTT.

V and J are TRBV6-5 and TRBJ2-4; possibly TRBD2 for D (6 bases). This CDR3 has 14 residues. The ends were cut back, 6 bases at V and 6 bases at J, with 15 bases in the middle. The germline gives CDR1 MNHEY, CDR2 SVGAGI. This CDR3 reads CASSPGTFINIQYF. For the CDR3, the DNA is TGTGCCAGCAGCCCCGGGACTTTCATAAACATTCAGTACTTC.

The rearrangement uses TRBV12-3 or TRBV12-4 and TRBJ1-1; no reliable D call. V lost 4 bases to trimming and J lost 1 base, with 7 bases between them. There are 13 residues in the CDR3. The CDR3 region is CASSSTENTEAFF. CDR3 nucleotides: TGTGCCAGCAGTTCCACAGAGAACACTGAAGCTTTCTTT.

This chain connects TRBV18 to TRBJ1-3, with 8 bases aligning to TRBD1. The germline gives CDR1 KGHSH, CDR2 LQKENI. V shed 2 bases and J 4 bases; nucleotides not matched to a gene: 10. CDR3 length equals 17 residues. The CDR3 loop reads CASSPITGQDRGNTIYF. CDR3 in DNA: TGTGCCAGCTCACCAATAACGGGACAGGACCGAGGAAACACCATATATTTT.

This clone was counted a few times. The rearrangement joins TRBV7-9 to TRBJ1-5; 8 nucleotides align to TRBD1. The CDR3 sequence is 16 residues long. The germline gives CDR1 SEHNR, CDR2 FQNEAQ (reference sequence). After removal of 5 bases from V and 7 bases from J, the junction contained 13 bases not matched to a gene. DNA of the CDR3: TGTGCCAGCAGCCCCACGGGGGACAGGTATCAACAGCCCCAGCATTTT. The encoded protein is CASSPTGDRYQQPQHF.

V and J are TRBV29-1 and TRBJ2-2; D gene unclear. The CDR3 has 12 residues. Deletions cut 0 bases from V and 6 bases from J, with 5 bases between. Germline V gene sequence: CDR1 SQVTM, CDR2 ANQGSEA. CDR3 region: CSVEDYPGELFF. CDR3 coding DNA: TGCAGCGTTGAAGACTATCCCGGGGAGCTGTTTTTT.

The J gene is TRBJ1-2, the V gene TRBV28; D possibly corresponds to TRBD1 (6 bases). CDR1 MDHEN and CDR2 SYDVKM come from the germline V gene. The CDR3 runs to 14 residues. Deletions cut 6 bases from V and 3 bases from J, with 14 bases between. Here the CDR3 reads CASRNPDSYYGYTF. The CDR3 DNA sequence: TGTGCCAGCAGAAACCCGGACAGCTACTATGGCTACACCTTC.

The gene calls are TRBV7-9 and TRBJ2-1, with 12 bases identical to TRBD2. Germline V gene data show CDR1 as SEHNR and CDR2 as FQNEAQ (reference sequence). CDR3 size: 16 residues. The trim removed 8 bases at V and 4 bases at J, leaving 9 bases unmatched. The CDR3 DNA reads as TGTGCCAGCCGCCCGACTAGCGGGAGAGGGTACAATGAGCAGTTCTTC. Amino acid sequence: CASRPTSGRGYNEQFF.